The T cell receptor beta chain under discussion was sequenced for a study of T cell repertoires in cytomegalovirus infection. At the level of the study: From public TCR beta signatures came an indication of both CMV infection and matching HLA type. General study points: Totalled public TCR beta family frequency picked out people who carried CMV plus the relevant HLA.

TCRdb re-called the reads with MiXCR, one entry per CDR3 protein. Of 100,000 to 120,000 distinct CDR3 sequences listed, 30% to 35% are singletons. The CDR3 has 17 residues. The germline V gene encodes CDR1 SGHTA and CDR2 FQGNSA. V was trimmed by 2 bases and J by 0 bases, leaving 15 bases between them. Turning to this clonotype: Its antigen is not identified.

The chain is built from TRBV7-2 and TRBJ2-3; possible D gene TRBD2, 6 bases. The input for sequencing was CD8+ T cells from cultured PBMCs, taken from culture after CMV antigen stimulation. This receptor was taken from a human donor in good health (CMV status not recorded). Some clones in this sample may be carry-over from other donors' samples. The CDR3 DNA is TGTGCCAGCAGCTTACGAGACGGGGGACCTAGCACAGATACGCAGTATTTT. This encodes CASSLRDGGPSTDTQYF. Using reference TRBV7-2 and TRBJ2-3 for the parts outside the CDR3, the full variable domain is GAGVSQSPSNKVTEKGKDVELRCDPISGHTALYWYRQSLGQGLEFLIYFQGNSAPDKSGLPSDRFSAERTGGSVSTLTIQRTQQEDSAVYLCASSLRDGGPSTDTQYFGPGTRLTVL.